The present T cell receptor (beta chain) was sequenced within a study of immune characterization of retroperitoneal liposarcoma. Germline CDR1 is SGHVS and CDR2 is FNYEAQ. The V end lost 1 base, the J end lost 2 bases, and 12 bases lay between the germline ends. The CDR3 loop spans 15 amino acids. TCRdb independently ran MiXCR on the PCR reads; one entry per CDR3 protein. This table has about 9,600 distinct CDR3 sequences, approximately 30% appearing once. The specimen sequenced was tumor tissue. The sequence derives from a male donor with retroperitoneal liposarcoma. V and J are TRBV7-6 and TRBJ2-7; D might be TRBD1 or TRBD2, each matching 5 bases. DNA for the CDR3: TGTGCCAGCAGCTTAGGGGGGACCATAACCTACGAGCAGTACTTC. It specifies CASSLGGTITYEQYF. The full variable domain, completed using reference TRBV7-6 and TRBJ2-7, is GAGVSQSPRYKVTKRGQDVALRCDPISGHVSLYWYRQALGQGPEFLTYFNYEAQQDKSGLPNDRFSAERPEGSISTLTIQRTEQRDSAMYRCASSLGGTITYEQYFGPGTRLTVT.